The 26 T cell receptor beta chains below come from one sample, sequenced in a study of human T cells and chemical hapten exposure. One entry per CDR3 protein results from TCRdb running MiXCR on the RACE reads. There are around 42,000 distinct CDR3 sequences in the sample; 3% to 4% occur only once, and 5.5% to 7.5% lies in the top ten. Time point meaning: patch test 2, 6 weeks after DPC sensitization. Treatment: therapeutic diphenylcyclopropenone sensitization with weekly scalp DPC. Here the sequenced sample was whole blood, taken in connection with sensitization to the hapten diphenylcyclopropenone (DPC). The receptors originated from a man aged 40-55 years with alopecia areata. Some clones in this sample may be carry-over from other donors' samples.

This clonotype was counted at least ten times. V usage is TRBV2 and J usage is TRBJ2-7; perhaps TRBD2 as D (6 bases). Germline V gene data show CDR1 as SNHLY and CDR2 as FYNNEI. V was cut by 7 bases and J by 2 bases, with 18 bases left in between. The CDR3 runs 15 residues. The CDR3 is CASTSRGGSPYEQYF. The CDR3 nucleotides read TGTGCCAGCACCTCCCGAGGAGGGAGCCCCTACGAGCAGTACTTC.

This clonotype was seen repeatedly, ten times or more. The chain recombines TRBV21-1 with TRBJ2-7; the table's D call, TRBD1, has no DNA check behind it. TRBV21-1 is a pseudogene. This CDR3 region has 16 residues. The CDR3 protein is CASSSRQGRAVYEQYF. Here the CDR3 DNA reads TGTGCCAGCAGCAGCCGACAGGGGCGCGCGGTCTACGAGCAGTACTTC.

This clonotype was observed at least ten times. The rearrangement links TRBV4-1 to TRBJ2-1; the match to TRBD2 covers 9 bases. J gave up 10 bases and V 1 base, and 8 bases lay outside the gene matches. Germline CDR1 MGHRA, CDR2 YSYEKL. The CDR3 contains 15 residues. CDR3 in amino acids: CASSQGDSGSNEQFF. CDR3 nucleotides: TGCGCCAGCAGCCAAGGGGATAGCGGGAGTAACGAGCAGTTCTTC.

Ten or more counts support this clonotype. Written as DNA, the CDR3 is TGTGCCAGCAGTTACAGGGGGCTGACTAACTATGGCTACACCTTC. Protein product: CASSYRGLTNYGYTF. J is TRBJ1-2 and V is TRBV12-3 or TRBV12-4; TRBD1 aligns across 9 bases. Trimming removed 4 bases from V and 0 bases from J; junction bases left unmatched: 3. The CDR3 extends over 15 amino acids.

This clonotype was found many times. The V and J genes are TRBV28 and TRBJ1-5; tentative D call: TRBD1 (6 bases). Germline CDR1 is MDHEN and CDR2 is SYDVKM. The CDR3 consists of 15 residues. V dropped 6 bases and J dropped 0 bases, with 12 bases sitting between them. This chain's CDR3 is CASSHRDTSNQPQHF. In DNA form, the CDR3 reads TGTGCCAGCAGCCACAGGGATACTAGCAATCAGCCCCAGCATTTT.

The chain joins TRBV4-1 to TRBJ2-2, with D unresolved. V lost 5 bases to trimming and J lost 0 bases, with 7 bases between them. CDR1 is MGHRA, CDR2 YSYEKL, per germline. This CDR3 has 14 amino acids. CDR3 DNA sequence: TGCGCCAGCAGCTTCGGCTCGAACACCGGGGAGCTGTTTTTT. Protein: CASSFGSNTGELFF.

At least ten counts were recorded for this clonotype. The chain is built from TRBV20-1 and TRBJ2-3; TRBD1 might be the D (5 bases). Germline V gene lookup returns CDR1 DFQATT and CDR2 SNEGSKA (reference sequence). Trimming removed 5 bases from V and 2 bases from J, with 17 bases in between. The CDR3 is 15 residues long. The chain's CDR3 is CSAGLKGHATDTQYF. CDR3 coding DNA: TGCAGTGCTGGGCTCAAGGGGCATGCCACAGATACGCAGTATTTT.

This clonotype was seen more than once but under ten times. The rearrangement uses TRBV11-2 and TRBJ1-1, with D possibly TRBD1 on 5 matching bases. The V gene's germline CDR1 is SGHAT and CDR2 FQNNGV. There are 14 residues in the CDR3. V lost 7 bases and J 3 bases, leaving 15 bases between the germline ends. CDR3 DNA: TGTGCCAGCAACTTGCGCTTAGGGGACACTGAAGCTTTCTTT. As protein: CASNLRLGDTEAFF.

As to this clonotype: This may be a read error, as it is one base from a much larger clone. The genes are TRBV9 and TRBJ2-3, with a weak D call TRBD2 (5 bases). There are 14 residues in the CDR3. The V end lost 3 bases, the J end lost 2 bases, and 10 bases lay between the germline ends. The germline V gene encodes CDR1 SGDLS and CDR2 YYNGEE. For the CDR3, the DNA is TGTGCCAGCAGCGCCGGACTGGACACAGATACGCAGTATTTT. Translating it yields CASSAGLDTDTQYF.

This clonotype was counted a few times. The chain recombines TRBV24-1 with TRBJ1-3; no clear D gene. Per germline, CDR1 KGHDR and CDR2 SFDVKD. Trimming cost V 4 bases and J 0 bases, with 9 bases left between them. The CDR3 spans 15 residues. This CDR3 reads CATSEGSSSGNTIYF. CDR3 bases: TGTGCCACCAGTGAGGGCTCCAGCTCTGGAAACACCATATATTTT.

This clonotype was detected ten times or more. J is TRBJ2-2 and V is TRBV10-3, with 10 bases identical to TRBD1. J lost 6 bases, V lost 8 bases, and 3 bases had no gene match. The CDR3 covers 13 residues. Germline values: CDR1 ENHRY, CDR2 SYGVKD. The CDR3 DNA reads TGTGCCATCGGGACAGGGGAGGCCGGGGAGCTGTTTTTT. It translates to CAIGTGEAGELFF.

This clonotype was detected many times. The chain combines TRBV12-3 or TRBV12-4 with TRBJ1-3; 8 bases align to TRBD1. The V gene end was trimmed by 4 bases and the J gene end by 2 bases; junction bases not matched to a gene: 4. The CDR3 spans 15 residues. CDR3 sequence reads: CASSSQGGAGNTIYF. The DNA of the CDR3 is TGTGCCAGCAGTTCACAGGGGGGCGCTGGAAACACCATATATTTT.

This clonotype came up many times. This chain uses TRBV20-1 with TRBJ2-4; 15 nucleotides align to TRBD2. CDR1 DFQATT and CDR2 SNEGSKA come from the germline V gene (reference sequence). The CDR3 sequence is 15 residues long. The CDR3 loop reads CRGTSGRLDKNIQYF. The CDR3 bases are TGCAGAGGGACTAGCGGGAGGCTTGACAAAAACATTCAGTACTTC.

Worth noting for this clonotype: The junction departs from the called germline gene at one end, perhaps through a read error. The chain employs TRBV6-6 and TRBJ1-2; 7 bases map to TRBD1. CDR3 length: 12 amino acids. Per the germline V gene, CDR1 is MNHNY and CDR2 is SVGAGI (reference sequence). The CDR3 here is CASSYATGSEHF. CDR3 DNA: TGTGCCAGCAGTTATGCGACAGGGTCTGAGCACTTC.

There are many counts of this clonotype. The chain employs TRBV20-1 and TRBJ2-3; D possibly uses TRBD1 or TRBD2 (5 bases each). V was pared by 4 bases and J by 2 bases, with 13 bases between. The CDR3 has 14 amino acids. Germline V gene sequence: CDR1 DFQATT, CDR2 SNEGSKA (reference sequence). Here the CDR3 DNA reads TGCAGTGCTAAGCACGGGACGGCCACAGATACGCAGTATTTT. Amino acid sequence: CSAKHGTATDTQYF.

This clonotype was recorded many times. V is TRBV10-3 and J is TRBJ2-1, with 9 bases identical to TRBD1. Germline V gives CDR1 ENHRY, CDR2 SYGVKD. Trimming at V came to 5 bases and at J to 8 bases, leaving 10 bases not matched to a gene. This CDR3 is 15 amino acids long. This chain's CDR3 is CAISMGQGLSDEQFF. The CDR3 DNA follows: TGTGCCATCAGTATGGGACAGGGACTTTCCGATGAGCAGTTCTTC.

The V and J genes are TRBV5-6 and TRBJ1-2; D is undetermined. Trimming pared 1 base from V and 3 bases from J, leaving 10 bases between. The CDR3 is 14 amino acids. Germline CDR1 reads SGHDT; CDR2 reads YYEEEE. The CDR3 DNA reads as TGTGCCAGCAGCTTGCAGCATGCAGACTATGGCTACACCTTC. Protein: CASSLQHADYGYTF.

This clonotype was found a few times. CDR3 region: CASSKGTFSNQPQHF. Here the CDR3 DNA reads TGTGCCAGCAGTAAGGGTACCTTTAGCAATCAGCCCCAGCATTTT. The chain combines TRBV6-5 with TRBJ1-5; D gene unclear. Trimming left V 5 bases short and J 0 bases short, with 11 bases between. The CDR3 extends over 15 amino acids. Per the germline V gene, CDR1 is MNHEY and CDR2 is SVGAGI.

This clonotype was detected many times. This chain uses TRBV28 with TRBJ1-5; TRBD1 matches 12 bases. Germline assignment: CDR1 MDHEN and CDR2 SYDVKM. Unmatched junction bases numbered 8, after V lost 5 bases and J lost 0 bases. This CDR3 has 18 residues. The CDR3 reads CASSLWGQGATSNQPQHF. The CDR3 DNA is TGTGCCAGCAGTCTCTGGGGACAGGGGGCTACTAGCAATCAGCCCCAGCATTTT.

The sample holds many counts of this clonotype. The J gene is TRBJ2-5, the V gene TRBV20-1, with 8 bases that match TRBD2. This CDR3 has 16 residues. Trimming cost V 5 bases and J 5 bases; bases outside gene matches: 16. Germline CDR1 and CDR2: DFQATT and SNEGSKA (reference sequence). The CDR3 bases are TGCAGTGCTTTCTCAGCCCCCACTAGCGGACGGGAGACCCAGTACTTC. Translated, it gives CSAFSAPTSGRETQYF.

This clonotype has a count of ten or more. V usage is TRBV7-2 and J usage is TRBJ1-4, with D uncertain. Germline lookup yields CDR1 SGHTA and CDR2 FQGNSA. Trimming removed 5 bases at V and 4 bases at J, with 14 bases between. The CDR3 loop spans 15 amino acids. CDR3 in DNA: TGTGCCAGCAGCATCTGGCCAGCTAATAATGAAAAACTGTTTTTT. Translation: CASSIWPANNEKLFF.

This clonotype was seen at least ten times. This CDR3 is CASSVTGTLAPDTQYF. CDR3 DNA: TGCGCCAGCAGCGTAACCGGGACCCTCGCACCAGATACGCAGTATTTT. The rearrangement links TRBV5-1 to TRBJ2-3, with D perhaps TRBD1 or TRBD2 (5 bases each). The V gene's germline CDR1 is SGHRS and CDR2 YFSETQ. The CDR3 extends over 16 amino acids. Deletions cut 4 bases from V and 4 bases from J, with 19 bases between.

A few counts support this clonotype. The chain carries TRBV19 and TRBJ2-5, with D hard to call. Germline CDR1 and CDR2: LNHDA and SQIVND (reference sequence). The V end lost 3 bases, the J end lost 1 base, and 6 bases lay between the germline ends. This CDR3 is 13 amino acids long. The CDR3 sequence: CASSMPGQETQYF. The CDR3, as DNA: TGTGCCAGTAGTATGCCGGGCCAAGAGACCCAGTACTTC.

The CDR3 coding sequence is TGTGCCAGTAGTCGACTAGCAGGAGGTCCAGATACGCAGTATTTT. Translated, it gives CASSRLAGGPDTQYF. V is TRBV19 and J is TRBJ2-3; 7 bases map to TRBD2. J lost 4 bases, V lost 5 bases, and 9 bases had no gene match. CDR1 LNHDA and CDR2 SQIVND come from the germline V gene (reference sequence). There are 15 residues in the CDR3. Variable domain in full (rest from reference TRBV19 and TRBJ2-3): DGGITQSPKYLFRKEGQNVTLSCEQNLNHDAMYWYRQDPGQGLRLIYYSQIVNDFQKGDIAEGYSVSREKKESFPLTVTSAQKNPTAFYLCASSRLAGGPDTQYFGPGTRLTVL.

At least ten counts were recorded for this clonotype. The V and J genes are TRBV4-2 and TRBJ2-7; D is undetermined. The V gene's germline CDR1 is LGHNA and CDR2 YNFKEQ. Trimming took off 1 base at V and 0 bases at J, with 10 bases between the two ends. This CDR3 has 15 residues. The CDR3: CASSQGLGGSYEQYF. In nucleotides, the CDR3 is TGTGCCAGCAGCCAAGGTCTAGGCGGCTCCTACGAGCAGTACTTC.

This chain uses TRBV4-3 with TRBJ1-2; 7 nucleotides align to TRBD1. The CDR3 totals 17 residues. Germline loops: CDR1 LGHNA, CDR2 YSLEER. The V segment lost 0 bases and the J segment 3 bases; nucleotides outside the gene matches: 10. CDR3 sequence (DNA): TGCGCCAGCAGCCAAGATAGAACAGGGGTTTATGACTATGGCTACACCTTC. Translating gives CASSQDRTGVYDYGYTF.